The next 14 T cell receptor beta chains were all read from a single sample in a study of graft-versus-host responses after intestinal transplantation. Data came from immunoSEQ multiplex PCR; TCRdb stores just in-frame clones and leaves some out. The sample records some 85,000 clones, 85% to 95% being singletons. Their antigen targets remain unknown. The sequenced sample was unstimulated CD8+ T cells sorted from spleen or lymph node cells, obtained before transplant. The source is a human donor who was the organ donor for an intestinal transplant.

The chain combines TRBV7-9 with TRBJ2-1; a possible D gene is TRBD2 (5 bases). CDR3 length: 13 amino acids. V was cut by 7 bases and J by 0 bases, with 7 bases left in between. Germline assignment: CDR1 SEHNR and CDR2 FQNEAQ (reference sequence). CDR3 region: CASMGSSYNEQFF. The CDR3 DNA sequence: TGTGCCAGCATGGGGAGCTCCTACAATGAGCAGTTCTTC.

V gene TRBV4-1 combines with J gene TRBJ2-3; 8 positions agree with TRBD2. Germline values: CDR1 MGHRA, CDR2 YSYEKL. V gave up 1 base and J gave up 5 bases; unmatched junction bases: 8. The CDR3 sequence is 16 residues long. The CDR3 nucleotides are TGCGCCAGCAGCCAAGGAGCGGGGGTCGGTATAGATACGCAGTATTTT. Protein product: CASSQGAGVGIDTQYF.

The genes are TRBV7-9 and TRBJ2-5; 8 nucleotides match TRBD2. CDR1 and CDR2 (germline): SEHNR, FQNEAQ (reference sequence). The CDR3 has 13 amino acids. With V trimmed by 1 base and J by 11 bases, 6 bases remained unmatched. The CDR3 DNA reads as TGTGCCAGCAGCTTAGTGGCCGGGAGGGAGCAGTACTTC. Translation gives CASSLVAGREQYF.

This clone was counted a single time. The chain is built from TRBV27 and TRBJ1-5; D is possibly TRBD1 (5 bases). V gave up 2 bases and J gave up 6 bases, with 8 bases separating them. Germline CDR1 MNHEY, CDR2 SMNVEV (reference sequence). The CDR3 runs to 13 residues. The CDR3 DNA is TGTGCCAGCAGTTTAGGGAGGGGTCAGCCCCAGCATTTT. Protein sequence: CASSLGRGQPQHF.

The J gene is TRBJ1-5, the V gene TRBV15, with 7 bases lining up with TRBD1. Germline assignment: CDR1 LNHNV and CDR2 YYDKDF (reference sequence). The CDR3 has 14 amino acids. The trim removed 3 bases at V and 4 bases at J, leaving 3 bases unmatched. The CDR3 region is CATSRTDRNQPQHF. The CDR3, as DNA: TGTGCCACCAGCAGGACGGACAGGAATCAGCCCCAGCATTTT.

The J gene is TRBJ1-1, the V gene TRBV4-2, with TRBD1 matching 9 bases. The CDR3 has 14 residues. Germline assignment: CDR1 LGHNA and CDR2 YNFKEQ. V gave up 8 bases and J gave up 2 bases; unmatched junction bases: 6. The CDR3 DNA reads as TGTGCCAGCGGGAAACAGGGGGCCAACACTGAAGCTTTCTTT. Translated, it gives CASGKQGANTEAFF.

This clone was counted once. This rearrangement joins TRBV4-1 to TRBJ1-5; D not resolved. Trimming cost V 0 bases and J 7 bases, with 16 bases left between them. Germline CDR1 is MGHRA and CDR2 is YSYEKL. This CDR3 comprises 16 residues. The DNA of the CDR3 is TGCGCCAGCAGCCAAGAAATATTCTTACGGGGACAGCCCCAGCATTTT. Protein product: CASSQEIFLRGQPQHF.

The CDR3 DNA reads as TGTGCCAGCAGCGTCTCAGGGTCCGGGGCCAACGTCCTGACTTTC. Protein: CASSVSGSGANVLTF. The chain links TRBV9 to TRBJ2-6; a possible D gene is TRBD1 (5 bases). Germline lookup yields CDR1 SGDLS and CDR2 YYNGEE. V lost 2 bases and J 4 bases, leaving 10 bases between the germline ends. The CDR3 consists of 15 residues.

This sequence joins TRBV29-1 and TRBJ2-7, with 8 bases that match TRBD1. The germline V gene encodes CDR1 SQVTM and CDR2 ANQGSEA. The CDR3 is 15 residues long. Unmatched junction bases numbered 7, after V lost 0 bases and J lost 3 bases. CDR3 DNA sequence: TGCAGCGTTGAAGATCTTCAGGGGGCCAACTACGAGCAGTACTTC. It is translated as CSVEDLQGANYEQYF.

This clone was recorded only once. V and J are TRBV9 and TRBJ2-3, with 14 bases matching TRBD2. The CDR3 covers 15 residues. Looked up from germline, CDR1 is SGDLS and CDR2 is YYNGEE. Trimming took 0 bases from V and 6 from J; bases not matched to a gene: 0. CDR3: CASSVGTSGGDTQYF. The CDR3 coding sequence is TGTGCCAGCAGCGTAGGGACTAGCGGGGGGGATACGCAGTATTTT. Based on the CDR3 plus reference TRBV9 and TRBJ2-3, the full variable domain is DSGVTQTPKHLITATGQRVTLRCSPRSGDLSVYWYQQSLDQGLQFLIQYYNGEERAKGNILERFSAQQFPDLHSELNLSSLELGDSALYFCASSVGTSGGDTQYFGPGTRLTVL.

A single count supports this clone. CDR3 coding DNA: TGCGCCAGCAGCCAAGATATGGACAGGGTAGATGGCTACACCTTC. The encoded protein is CASSQDMDRVDGYTF. The chain is built from TRBV4-1 and TRBJ1-2; 8 bases line up with TRBD1. J lost 6 bases, V lost 0 bases, and 6 bases had no gene match. Germline CDR1 reads MGHRA; CDR2 reads YSYEKL. This CDR3 is built from 15 residues.

The J gene is TRBJ1-2, the V gene TRBV29-1; D is perhaps TRBD1 (6 bases). Germline CDR1 and CDR2: SQVTM and ANQGSEA. The CDR3 sequence is 13 residues long. The germline V and J ends were trimmed by 6 bases and 4 bases, with 15 bases remaining between them. Here the CDR3 reads CSVLQGGGYGYTF. CDR3 DNA: TGCAGCGTATTACAGGGAGGGGGCTATGGCTACACCTTC. The complete variable domain, with remaining parts taken from reference TRBV29-1 and TRBJ1-2, reads SAVISQKPSRDICQRGTSLTIQCQVDSQVTMMFWYRQQPGQSLTLIATANQGSEATYESGFVIDKFPISRPNLTFSTLTVSNMSPEDSSIYLCSVLQGGGYGYTFGSGTRLTVV.

The chain has TRBV7-8 and TRBJ1-1; D not certain. The CDR3 contains 14 residues. CDR1 and CDR2 from the germline V gene are SGHVS and FQNEAQ. V was clipped by 1 base and J by 4 bases, with 10 bases between them. The CDR3 coding sequence is TGTGCCAGCAGCTTAGTAAGAGTTGGCACTGAAGCTTTCTTT. Translation gives CASSLVRVGTEAFF.

The chain has TRBV7-2 and TRBJ1-5, with 9 nucleotides matching TRBD1. V shed 5 bases, J shed 6 bases, and the junction held 5 bases outside the gene matches. The germline V gene has CDR1 SGHTA and CDR2 FQGNSA. The CDR3 contains 14 residues. Written as DNA, the CDR3 is TGTGCCAGCAGCGGAACAGGGGGCGTTCAGCCCCAGCATTTT. Protein sequence: CASSGTGGVQPQHF.